A single sample gave rise to the 27 T cell receptor beta chains below, sequenced in a study of shared clonotypes between healthy human individuals. Only in-frame clones appear in the TCRdb table, and some are missing; sequencing was by immunoSEQ multiplex PCR. The sample contains about 1 million clones, about 75% of which appear only once. The specimen sequenced was memory CD4+ T cells sorted from blood. Subset here: CD45RA-negative fraction. These receptors came from a man aged 18 to 29 in good health.

V is TRBV5-6 and J is TRBJ2-7, with a tentative D call TRBD1 (6 bases). CDR1 SGHDT and CDR2 YYEEEE come from the germline V gene. V lost 0 bases to trimming and J lost 5 bases, with 15 bases between them. The CDR3 loop spans 15 amino acids. In DNA, the CDR3 is TGTGCCAGCAGCTTGGGTATGGGCACAGGGAACGAGCAGTACTTC. It yields the protein CASSLGMGTGNEQYF.

In DNA, the CDR3 is TGTGCCAGCAGCTTAGGTCAGGGGGCGAGAGCTTTCTTT. It yields the protein CASSLGQGARAFF. V and J are TRBV11-2 and TRBJ1-1; 8 bases align to TRBD1. The CDR3 is made up of 13 amino acids. V gave up 1 base and J gave up 10 bases; unmatched junction bases: 5. Looked up from germline, CDR1 is SGHAT and CDR2 is FQNNGV.

This clone was picked up many times. The rearrangement links TRBV5-4 to TRBJ2-5, with 7 bases aligning to TRBD2. There are 15 residues in the CDR3. The ends lost 0 bases at V and 1 base at J; junction bases unmatched: 3. Germline values: CDR1 SGHNT, CDR2 YYREEE (reference sequence). The CDR3 DNA is TGTGCCAGCAGCTTGGGAGGGAGGGCCCAAGAGACCCAGTACTTC. Translation: CASSLGGRAQETQYF.

The CDR3 DNA is TGTGCCTGGGGGCCCTTAACTGTGAACACTGAAGCTTTCTTT. This encodes CAWGPLTVNTEAFF. This chain joins TRBV30 and TRBJ1-1; D unresolved. V lost 5 bases and J 0 bases, leaving 13 bases between the germline ends. CDR1 is GTSNPN and CDR2 is SVGIG in the germline V gene (reference sequence). The CDR3 loop spans 14 amino acids.

The chain couples TRBV7-8 to TRBJ2-5; the D call may be TRBD1 or TRBD2 (6 bases each). This CDR3 is built from 14 residues. V lost 5 bases to trimming and J lost 3 bases, with 13 bases between them. Germline values: CDR1 SGHVS, CDR2 FQNEAQ. The CDR3 DNA sequence: TGTGCCAGCAGCCGGGGGCCATGGGAAGAGACCCAGTACTTC. Protein: CASSRGPWEETQYF. The complete variable domain, with remaining parts taken from reference TRBV7-8 and TRBJ2-5, reads GAGVSQSPRYKVAKRGQDVALRCDPISGHVSLFWYQQALGQGPEFLTYFQNEAQLDKSGLPSDRFFAERPEGSVSTLKIQRTQQEDSAVYLCASSRGPWEETQYFGPGTRLLVL.

This clone was observed once. The CDR3 region has the DNA TGTGCCAGCTCATCTGACAGGGCGGACAATGAGCAGTTCTTC. It translates to CASSSDRADNEQFF. J is TRBJ2-1 and V is TRBV18; 7 bases fit TRBD1. Germline CDR1 and CDR2: KGHSH and LQKENI. CDR3 length: 14 amino acids. V dropped 5 bases and J dropped 5; count of bases not matched to a gene: 6.

The J gene is TRBJ2-3, the V gene TRBV13; weak D call: TRBD2 (5 bases). Looked up from germline, CDR1 is PRHDT and CDR2 is FYEKMQ (reference sequence). V gave up 0 bases and J gave up 0 bases, with 22 bases separating them. This CDR3 has 20 amino acids. CDR3: CASSLGAWTRVFISTDTQYF. The CDR3 bases are TGTGCCAGCAGCTTAGGGGCTTGGACTCGGGTCTTCATTAGCACAGATACGCAGTATTTT.

The genes are TRBV10-3 and TRBJ2-7, with D possibly TRBD2 on 6 matching bases. Trimming removed 0 bases at V and 2 bases at J, with 11 bases between. Germline V CDR1 and CDR2: ENHRY, SYGVKD. This CDR3 spans 15 amino acids. The CDR3 DNA follows: TGTGCCATCAGTGAGTCGGGCGGGGCCACCTACGAGCAGTACTTC. Residues: CAISESGGATYEQYF.

The V gene is TRBV9, the J gene TRBJ2-1; 12 nucleotides align to TRBD2. The V gene's germline CDR1 is SGDLS and CDR2 YYNGEE. With V trimmed by 0 bases and J by 5 bases, 0 bases remained unmatched. This CDR3 spans 15 amino acids. The CDR3 protein is CASSVGTSGNNEQFF. For the CDR3, the DNA is TGTGCCAGCAGCGTAGGGACTAGCGGGAACAATGAGCAGTTCTTC.

The chain combines TRBV10-3 with TRBJ2-1, with 8 nucleotides matching TRBD2. Germline assignment: CDR1 ENHRY and CDR2 SYGVKD. This CDR3 comprises 17 residues. V lost 2 bases to trimming and J lost 3 bases; unmatched junction nucleotides: 9. The CDR3 loop reads CAISETVAGPVYNEQFF. The CDR3 DNA is TGTGCCATCAGTGAGACTGTAGCGGGACCCGTCTACAATGAGCAGTTCTTC.

This chain uses TRBV7-2 with TRBJ2-7, with 12 bases fitting TRBD2. J gave up 7 bases and V 5 bases, and 9 bases lay outside the gene matches. This CDR3 comprises 15 residues. The germline gives CDR1 SGHTA, CDR2 FQGNSA. CDR3 nucleotide sequence: TGTGCCAGCAGCCGACTAGCGGGAGTCCCGGGGGAGCAGTACTTC. Translating gives CASSRLAGVPGEQYF.

The genes are TRBV7-9 and TRBJ1-4, with D unclear. Trimming stripped 2 bases from V and 0 bases from J, with 7 bases between. The CDR3 is 15 residues long. Germline V gene lookup returns CDR1 SEHNR and CDR2 FQNEAQ (reference sequence). The chain's CDR3 is CASSLNSATNEKLFF. The CDR3 DNA reads as TGTGCCAGCAGCTTAAACAGTGCAACTAATGAAAAACTGTTTTTT.

The chain links TRBV27 to TRBJ1-6, with a possible D match to TRBD1 (5 bases). V lost 4 bases to trimming and J lost 7 bases, with 11 bases between them. Germline V gene lookup returns CDR1 MNHEY and CDR2 SMNVEV (reference sequence). The CDR3 runs 14 residues. This CDR3 is CASSYGGGNSPLHF. The CDR3 DNA follows: TGTGCCAGCAGTTACGGGGGAGGGAATTCACCCCTCCACTTT.

The chain employs TRBV18 and TRBJ2-1; 14 positions agree with TRBD2. There are 16 residues in the CDR3. V trimming: 3 bases; J trimming: 7 bases; junction bases outside the gene matches: 5. CDR1 and CDR2 from the germline V gene are KGHSH and LQKENI. The CDR3 DNA follows: TGTGCCAGCTCACCTTCCGGGACTAGCGGGAGTAATGAGCAGTTCTTC. This translates into CASSPSGTSGSNEQFF.

The chain carries TRBV6-6 and TRBJ1-6; D call uncertain. From germline, CDR1 is MNHNY and CDR2 SVGAGI (reference sequence). This CDR3 comprises 14 residues. The V gene lost 6 bases and the J gene lost 3 bases, with 9 bases spanning the gap. The CDR3 is CASSPGGYNSPLHF. The CDR3 nucleotides read TGTGCCAGCAGCCCGGGAGGCTATAATTCACCCCTCCACTTT.

At least ten counts were recorded for this clone. Other nucleotide sequences from this sample produce the same CDR3. The chain has TRBV28 and TRBJ1-2; D ambiguous. The germline gives CDR1 MDHEN, CDR2 SYDVKM. V gave up 6 bases and J gave up 4 bases, with 6 bases separating them. The CDR3 length is 11 residues. DNA for the CDR3: TGTGCCAGCAGCTCGACCTATGGCTACACCTTC. Residues: CASSSTYGYTF.

This clone has a single count. This chain uses TRBV2 with TRBJ2-7; 9 bases fit TRBD1. CDR1 is SNHLY and CDR2 is FYNNEI in the germline V gene. This CDR3 is 14 amino acids long. V gave up 7 bases and J gave up 3 bases; unmatched junction bases: 7. The CDR3 DNA is TGTGCCAGCACCTCCCAGGGACAGGGCTACGAGCAGTACTTC. Its translation: CASTSQGQGYEQYF.

The rearrangement uses TRBV5-5 and TRBJ1-5; 10 nucleotides line up with TRBD1. Germline CDR1 and CDR2: SGHKS and YYEKEE (reference sequence). V lost 3 bases to trimming and J lost 7 bases; unmatched junction nucleotides: 7. This CDR3 has 15 amino acids. This chain's CDR3 is CASSWDRGIAQPQHF. The CDR3 region has the DNA TGTGCCAGCAGCTGGGACAGGGGTATCGCCCAGCCCCAGCATTTT.

This clone has only one observation. The junction does not match germline at one end; this may be a read error. The chain joins TRBV7-3 to TRBJ2-1; 12 nucleotides agree with TRBD2. The germline V gene has CDR1 SGHTA and CDR2 FQGTGA. The CDR3 has 18 amino acids. The CDR3 nucleotides are TGTGCCAGCAGCTTAAGACTAGCGGGGGCAGGGTCCTACGATGAGCAGTTCTTC. Its protein product is CASSLRLAGAGSYDEQFF. The full variable domain, with the rest looked up from reference TRBV7-3 and TRBJ2-1, is GAGVSQTPSNKVTEKGKYVELRCDPISGHTALYWYRQSLGQGPEFLIYFQGTGAADDSGLPNDRFFAVRPEGSVSTLKIQRTERGDSAVYLCASSLRLAGAGSYDEQFFGPGTRLTVL.

This chain links TRBV11-2 with TRBJ2-5, with 8 nucleotides matching TRBD1. With V trimmed by 2 bases and J by 0 bases, 8 bases remained unmatched. This CDR3 region has 17 residues. Germline V gene sequence: CDR1 SGHAT, CDR2 FQNNGV. DNA for the CDR3: TGTGCCAGCAGCTTAAGTATCTACAGGGGGAACCAAGAGACCCAGTACTTC. Translated: CASSLSIYRGNQETQYF.

This clone was found once. The chain joins TRBV10-3 to TRBJ2-1; TRBD2 matches at 8 bases. Germline lookup yields CDR1 ENHRY and CDR2 SYGVKD. The V and J ends lost 0 bases and 7 bases, in that order; junction bases with no gene match: 11. The CDR3 extends over 17 amino acids. CDR3: CAISESYGGARGNEQFF. CDR3 in DNA: TGTGCCATCAGTGAGTCGTACGGGGGGGCACGAGGGAATGAGCAGTTCTTC.

A remark on this clone: Within the sample, other DNA sequences also encode this same CDR3. V gene TRBV18 combines with J gene TRBJ1-2; 8 bases are a match to TRBD1. CDR3 length: 13 amino acids. Germline assignment: CDR1 KGHSH and CDR2 LQKENI. V lost 4 bases, J lost 8 bases, and 6 bases stayed unmatched. The CDR3: CASSRGQGEGYTF. CDR3 nucleotide sequence: TGTGCCAGCTCACGAGGACAGGGTGAAGGCTACACCTTC.

The chain combines TRBV21-1 with TRBJ1-4; TRBD1 is the table's D call and was not checked against the DNA. TRBV21-1 is reported as a pseudogene. The CDR3 spans 15 residues. Here the CDR3 DNA reads TGTGCCAGCAAACAGGGGAAGGGAGGTAATGAAAAACTGTTTTTT. This codes for CASKQGKGGNEKLFF.

The chain has TRBV7-3 and TRBJ1-6; 7 bases map to TRBD1. This CDR3 is built from 14 residues. J was trimmed by 7 bases and V by 5 bases; bases with no gene match: 5. Per the germline V gene, CDR1 is SGHTA and CDR2 is FQGTGA. As DNA, the CDR3 is TGTGCCAGCAGCGCCGGGACAGAGAATTCACCCCTCCACTTT. It codes for CASSAGTENSPLHF.

This sequence joins TRBV27 and TRBJ2-7; 7 bases map to TRBD2. V lost 2 bases, J lost 4 bases, and 14 bases stayed unmatched. Looked up from germline, CDR1 is MNHEY and CDR2 is SMNVEV (reference sequence). There are 17 residues in the CDR3. The CDR3 loop is CASSLIPPGLVKYEQYF. The CDR3 DNA reads TGTGCCAGCAGTTTAATTCCCCCCGGACTAGTAAAGTACGAGCAGTACTTC.

The chain is built from TRBV10-2 and TRBJ2-7; 13 nucleotides match TRBD2. The germline V gene encodes CDR1 WSHSY and CDR2 SAAADI. The CDR3 contains 15 residues. V was pared by 5 bases and J by 2 bases, with 3 bases of the junction left unmatched. CDR3 nucleotides: TGCGCCAGCAGTAGCGGGACTAGCGGGACCTACGAGCAGTACTTC. Protein product: CASSSGTSGTYEQYF.

The V and J genes are TRBV6-1 and TRBJ2-7; maybe TRBD1 (6 bases). CDR1 and CDR2 (germline): MNHNS, SASEGT. V was trimmed by 1 base and J by 0 bases, leaving 10 bases between them. The CDR3 consists of 15 residues. CDR3 nucleotides: TGTGCCAGCAGTGAAGTGACGGACAGCTCCTACGAGCAGTACTTC. Protein sequence: CASSEVTDSSYEQYF.